Below are 25 T cell receptor beta chains sequenced from a single sample in a study of early T cells in non-severe SARS-CoV-2 infection. TCRdb ran MiXCR on the 5' RACE reads and lists one entry per CDR3 protein. The sample has 50,000 to 70,000 distinct CDR3 sequences; under 15% are singletons. The sequenced material came from whole blood. The receptors come from an adult who was a healthcare worker with PCR-confirmed SARS-CoV-2 infection or an uninfected control (not recorded which).

There are many counts of this clonotype. The chain is built from TRBV10-1 and TRBJ2-7; 14 bases are shared with TRBD2. The trim removed 6 bases at V and 6 bases at J, leaving 7 bases unmatched. The CDR3 loop spans 15 amino acids. CDR1 and CDR2 (germline): WNHNN, SYGVQD (reference sequence). CDR3 DNA sequence: TGCGCCAGCAGCGAAGGGACTAGCGGGAGTATCGAGCAGTACTTC. It yields the protein CASSEGTSGSIEQYF.

This clonotype was seen repeatedly, ten times or more. J is TRBJ2-2 and V is TRBV29-1; D gene ambiguous. This CDR3 has 10 residues. The germline V and J ends were trimmed by 4 bases and 6 bases, with 3 bases remaining between them. Germline V CDR1 and CDR2: SQVTM, ANQGSEA. The CDR3 protein is CSVGSGELFF. The CDR3 nucleotides are TGCAGCGTTGGTTCCGGGGAGCTGTTTTTT.

This clonotype was counted only a few times. This rearrangement joins TRBV7-2 to TRBJ2-1; D might be TRBD2 (7 bases). Germline CDR1 and CDR2: SGHTA and FQGNSA. The CDR3 sequence is 14 residues long. Trimming left V 4 bases short and J 4 bases short, with 11 bases between. The CDR3 sequence: CASSSRGQYNEQFF. The CDR3 DNA is TGTGCCAGCAGCTCGCGGGGGCAATACAATGAGCAGTTCTTC.

This clonotype has at least ten counts. The CDR3, as DNA: TGTGCCAGCAGGCTCACAGGGTTCTATGGAAACACCATATATTTT. Translated, it gives CASRLTGFYGNTIYF. The V gene is TRBV11-2, the J gene TRBJ1-3; tentatively, D is TRBD1 (6 bases). Trimming left V 6 bases short and J 3 bases short, with 15 bases between. Germline CDR1 reads SGHAT; CDR2 reads FQNNGV. This CDR3 has 15 amino acids.

This clonotype appeared many times. J is TRBJ2-3 and V is TRBV5-1, with unresolved D. Germline lookup yields CDR1 SGHRS and CDR2 YFSETQ. The CDR3 has 12 residues. The germline V and J ends were trimmed by 5 bases and 0 bases, with 4 bases remaining between them. CDR3 bases: TGCGCCAGCAGATCTAGCACAGATACGCAGTATTTT. Amino acid sequence: CASRSSTDTQYF.

This clonotype came up a few times. The chain links TRBV11-1 to TRBJ1-6; weak D call: TRBD1 (6 bases). This CDR3 has 14 residues. V was shortened by 3 bases and J by 10 bases, with 13 bases between the two germline ends. The germline gives CDR1 SGHAT, CDR2 FQDESV (reference sequence). The CDR3 bases are TGTGCCAGCAGCTTTGGGACAACGCCGTCACCCCTCCACTTT. Residues: CASSFGTTPSPLHF.

The table lists this clonotype with a few counts. The chain links TRBV20-1 to TRBJ2-1; TRBD2 matches at 9 bases. The germline V gene encodes CDR1 DFQATT and CDR2 SNEGSKA (reference sequence). The CDR3 covers 14 residues. J lost 4 bases, V lost 6 bases, and 7 bases had no gene match. CDR3 DNA sequence: TGCAGTGCATTTAGCGGGAGTGCGTACAATGAGCAGTTCTTC. Its protein product is CSAFSGSAYNEQFF.

This clonotype was seen many times. This chain links TRBV7-2 with TRBJ1-2; 7 nucleotides align to TRBD1. The CDR3 is 15 amino acids. CDR1 and CDR2 from the germline V gene are SGHTA and FQGNSA. Trimming removed 1 base from V and 2 bases from J; junction bases left unmatched: 4. CDR3 protein: CASSLGWGQNYGYTF. CDR3 coding DNA: TGTGCCAGCAGCTTAGGTTGGGGACAGAACTATGGCTACACCTTC.

This clonotype was recorded at least ten times. The V gene is TRBV20-1, the J gene TRBJ2-1; a possible D gene is TRBD2 (5 bases). The CDR3 has 15 residues. Trimming cost V 5 bases and J 1 base, with 15 bases left between them. The germline CDR1 and CDR2 sequences are DFQATT and SNEGSKA (reference sequence). The CDR3 sequence is CSAATLARSYNEQFF. The CDR3 nucleotides read TGCAGTGCTGCTACTCTAGCTCGGTCCTACAATGAGCAGTTCTTC.

This clonotype has more than one count but fewer than ten. The rearrangement links TRBV11-2 to TRBJ1-1, with D unresolved. V was pared by 4 bases and J by 1 base, with 13 bases between. Germline lookup yields CDR1 SGHAT and CDR2 FQNNGV. The CDR3 contains 15 residues. For the CDR3, the DNA is TGTGCCAGCAGCTCCCATATAGTCTCGAACACTGAAGCTTTCTTT. This codes for CASSSHIVSNTEAFF.

This clonotype was seen repeatedly, ten times or more. The chain uses TRBV10-1 and TRBJ2-3; 15 positions match TRBD2. In germline, CDR1 is WNHNN, CDR2 SYGVQD (reference sequence). The CDR3 runs to 19 residues. Trimming removed 2 bases from V and 2 bases from J; junction bases left unmatched: 8. The chain's CDR3 is CASSEQLGLAGGNTDTQYF. CDR3 sequence (DNA): TGCGCCAGCAGTGAGCAACTTGGACTAGCGGGAGGGAACACAGATACGCAGTATTTT.

This clonotype was seen only a few times. The V call is TRBV7-6, the J call TRBJ1-6, with D unresolved. The CDR3 is 15 residues long. The germline CDR1 and CDR2 sequences are SGHVS and FNYEAQ. V lost 0 bases and J lost 7, with 10 bases in between. The DNA for the CDR3 is TGTGCCAGCAGCTTAGCCCCGGGCTTAAATTCACCCCTCCACTTT. Its translation is CASSLAPGLNSPLHF.

This clonotype appeared many times. CDR3 protein: CASSYSTRSWGGETSTDTQYF. The CDR3 nucleotides read TGTGCCAGCAGTTACTCGACCCGGAGCTGGGGGGGGGAGACTAGCACAGATACGCAGTATTTT. The chain couples TRBV6-6 to TRBJ2-3; 7 positions agree with TRBD2. The CDR3 length is 21 residues. The V gene end was trimmed by 0 bases and the J gene end by 0 bases; junction bases not matched to a gene: 18. Germline V gene lookup returns CDR1 MNHNY and CDR2 SVGAGI (reference sequence).

A few counts support this clonotype. This chain links TRBV29-1 with TRBJ2-1; the match to TRBD2 covers 7 bases. With 3 bases clipped from V and 6 bases from J, the junction kept 5 bases outside the gene matches. This CDR3 has 13 residues. Germline assignment: CDR1 SQVTM and CDR2 ANQGSEA. The CDR3 protein is CSVDRGGVNEQFF. The CDR3, as DNA: TGCAGCGTTGATCGTGGGGGGGTCAATGAGCAGTTCTTC.

The chain links TRBV7-9 to TRBJ1-1; weak D call: TRBD1 (5 bases). Germline V gene sequence: CDR1 SEHNR, CDR2 FQNEAQ (reference sequence). With 7 bases removed from V and 4 bases from J, the gap between germline ends came to 19 bases. There are 15 residues in the CDR3. CDR3 protein: CASTPPPGETTEAFF. The CDR3 nucleotides are TGTGCCAGCACCCCACCCCCGGGGGAGACCACTGAAGCTTTCTTT.

This clonotype was found a few times. The V call is TRBV7-8, the J call TRBJ2-3; D perhaps matches TRBD1 (5 bases). There are 15 residues in the CDR3. V lost 1 base, J lost 0 bases, and 8 bases lay in between. CDR1 is SGHVS, CDR2 FQNEAQ, per germline. The chain's CDR3 is CASSLVRQSTDTQYF. Written as DNA, the CDR3 is TGTGCCAGCAGCTTAGTTAGACAGAGCACAGATACGCAGTATTTT.

This clonotype was observed at least ten times. The CDR3 DNA reads TGTGCCAGCAGCTTAGCGAACGGACTAGCGGGGGGCTCCTACGAGCAGTACTTC. Translation: CASSLANGLAGGSYEQYF. The chain employs TRBV7-2 and TRBJ2-7; TRBD2 aligns across 14 bases. CDR1 and CDR2 from the germline V gene are SGHTA and FQGNSA. This CDR3 has 18 residues. The V and J ends lost 0 bases and 0 bases, in that order; junction bases with no gene match: 4.

In its sample, this clonotype was seen a few times. The chain joins TRBV18 to TRBJ1-4; TRBD1 matches at 8 bases. J lost 8 bases, V lost 4 bases, and 9 bases had no gene match. Germline CDR1 reads KGHSH; CDR2 reads LQKENI. The CDR3 covers 15 residues. The CDR3 here is CASSLNRGWKEKLFF. The DNA for the CDR3 is TGTGCCAGCTCACTCAACAGGGGGTGGAAGGAAAAACTGTTTTTT. Full variable domain (outside the CDR3, taken from reference TRBV18 and TRBJ1-4): NAGVMQNPRHLVRRRGQEARLRCSPMKGHSHVYWYRQLPEEGLKFMVYLQKENIIDESGMPKERFSAEFPKEGPSILRIQQVVRGDSAAYFCASSLNRGWKEKLFFGSGTQLSVL.

Comments on this clonotype: A much larger clonotype is one base distant, so this may be a read error. The chain employs TRBV29-1 and TRBJ2-1; D may be TRBD1 (6 bases). This CDR3 is 16 amino acids long. Germline V lookup: CDR1 SQVTM, CDR2 ANQGSEA. The CDR3 nucleotides read TGCAGCGTTGTTTTTGGGGGCGGACGCTCCTACAATGAGCGGTTCTTC. Amino acid sequence: CSVVFGGGRSYNERFF.

The rearrangement uses TRBV14 and TRBJ2-1, with D perhaps TRBD2 (5 bases). The V end was cut by 3 bases, the J end by 0 bases, with 12 bases between. Germline CDR1 is SGHDN and CDR2 is FVKESK. The CDR3 covers 16 residues. The CDR3 protein is CASSHAGLSSYNEQFF. In DNA, the CDR3 is TGTGCCAGCAGCCACGCAGGACTGAGCTCCTACAATGAGCAGTTCTTC.

The chain is built from TRBV7-4 and TRBJ2-1; tentatively, D is TRBD2 (6 bases). Trimming left V 7 bases short and J 5 bases short, with 18 bases between. Germline CDR1 reads SGHVT; CDR2 reads SQSDAQ. This CDR3 region has 15 residues. CDR3 sequence reads: CASIGDRDFDNEQFF. CDR3 nucleotides: TGTGCCAGCATTGGAGACCGGGACTTCGACAATGAGCAGTTCTTC. The whole variable domain, filled in from reference TRBV7-4 and TRBJ2-1, reads GAGVSQSPRYKVAKRGRDVALRCDSISGHVTLYWYRQTLGQGSEVLTYSQSDAQRDKSGRPSGRFSAERPERSVSTLKIQRTEQGDSAVYLCASIGDRDFDNEQFFGPGTRLTVL.

This clonotype was seen repeatedly, ten times or more. V is TRBV6-2 or TRBV6-3 and J is TRBJ2-1; 9 bases are shared with TRBD2. The CDR3 length is 15 residues. Trimming cost V 3 bases and J 3 bases; bases outside gene matches: 3. CDR1 is MNHEY, CDR2 SVGEGT, per germline. DNA of the CDR3: TGTGCCAGCAGTTATGAGACTAGCGGCTACAATGAGCAGTTCTTC. It yields the protein CASSYETSGYNEQFF.

This chain links TRBV21-1 with TRBJ2-7; TRBD1, the D gene given by the table, was not confirmed from the DNA. TRBV21-1 is a documented pseudogene. This CDR3 has 14 residues. The DNA for the CDR3 is TGTGCCAGCAGCGCCCCCGGAAGCTCCTACGAGCAGTACTTC. It translates to CASSAPGSSYEQYF.

In this sample, this clonotype turned up a few times. The V gene is TRBV11-2, the J gene TRBJ2-7; tentatively, D is TRBD2 (9 bases). Germline loops: CDR1 SGHAT, CDR2 FQNNGV. CDR3 length: 19 residues. The V gene lost 0 bases and the J gene lost 4 bases, with 25 bases spanning the gap. The DNA for the CDR3 is TGTGCCAGCAGCTTAGATAAGGACAGGGTTCTAGCGGGATCGTACGAGCAGTACTTC. Its protein product is CASSLDKDRVLAGSYEQYF.

In this sample, this clonotype turned up many times. The chain recombines TRBV27 with TRBJ2-5; D unresolved. The V gene's germline CDR1 is MNHEY and CDR2 SMNVEV (reference sequence). The V gene lost 6 bases and the J gene lost 2 bases, with 19 bases spanning the gap. The CDR3 contains 16 residues. CDR3: CASRPSYRVSQETQYF. DNA of the CDR3: TGTGCCAGCAGACCCAGTTACCGGGTCTCTCAAGAGACCCAGTACTTC.